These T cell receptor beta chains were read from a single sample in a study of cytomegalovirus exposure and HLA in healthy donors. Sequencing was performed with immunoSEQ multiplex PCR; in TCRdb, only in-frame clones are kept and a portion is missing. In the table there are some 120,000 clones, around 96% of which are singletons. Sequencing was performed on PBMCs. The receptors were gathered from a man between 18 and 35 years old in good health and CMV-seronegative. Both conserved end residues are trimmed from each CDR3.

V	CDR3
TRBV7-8	ASSSWTGGEDYGYT
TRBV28	ASSLAVRTRLNQPQH
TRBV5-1	ASKSGQGTQGTEAF
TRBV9	ASSVALNTGELF
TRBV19	ASSQSYNEQF
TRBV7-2	ASSLLGAETQY
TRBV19	ASSEAATEAF
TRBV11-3	ASSYGLARGDRYNEQF
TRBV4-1	ASSQGSSGVSYNEQF
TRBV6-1	ASSEGGQPYGYT
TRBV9	ASSPRGSGYYEQY
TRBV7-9	ASTSREGQPQH
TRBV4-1	ASSQERGRWEQY
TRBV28	ASSPTGQPNLGYT
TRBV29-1	SVDRDTQETQY
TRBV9	ASSVEATSGTDTQY
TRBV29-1	SVIPSSTGELF
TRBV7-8	ASSLRDSNEKLF
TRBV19	ASSLRYRNRYEQY
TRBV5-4	ASRGGGPNEKLF
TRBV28	ASSSTLPSGLRSYEQY
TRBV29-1	SALGTGTYEQY
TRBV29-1	SAGTGSTTGELF
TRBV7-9	ASSPGHLYEQY
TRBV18	ASSPQGGQALTEAF
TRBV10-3	AISEAGLAGSGELF
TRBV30	AWSRTGTYQPQH
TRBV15	ATTQGLNTGELF
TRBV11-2	ASSFETGGLTGELF
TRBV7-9	ASGRAGAPF
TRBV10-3	AITENADNTDTQY
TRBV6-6	ASSTSEKLF
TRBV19	ASNQDYYGYT
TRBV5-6	ASSSGTLGHEQY
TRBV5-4	ASRSGLAAYTGELF
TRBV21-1	ASRPQDRGDREFYEQY
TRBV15	ATSRELGLADTQF
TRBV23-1	ASTPSAYRLGLADTDTQY